The rows below give T cell receptor beta chains drawn from one sample of a study of T-cell reconstitution after alpha-beta-depleted transplantation in children. TCRdb passed the PCR reads through MiXCR, listing each CDR3 protein once. Counted here are around 500,000 distinct CDR3 sequences, around 12% occurring once; the ten biggest clones make up about 5.6%. The sequencing used PBMCs from the stem cell graft donor, collected from the stem cell graft. These receptors all come from a human donor who donated a stem cell graft to a child with combined immunodeficiency. CDR3s include the opening cysteine and the closing phenylalanine or tryptophan. A D gene is named only where the DNA matches it firmly. Rows give clone size only sometimes, using once, few, many, or a class for an expanded clone.

cdr3_aa	d_call	v_call	j_call	clone_size
CASNHAGSQETQYF	.	TRBV12-3/TRBV12-4	TRBJ2-5	many
CASSLSGGPLHF	.	TRBV13	TRBJ1-6	few
CASSFGVGSEQYF	.	TRBV12-3/TRBV12-4	TRBJ2-7	.
CASSKTRSSYNEQFF	.	TRBV11-3	TRBJ2-1	few
CASSYGGQAHTGELFF	TRBD1	TRBV6-2/TRBV6-3	TRBJ2-2	many
CASSVGLAQETQYF	TRBD2	TRBV9	TRBJ2-5	.
CASSYSGGETQYF	.	TRBV7-3	TRBJ2-5	.
CASSFTSYEQYF	.	TRBV6-6	TRBJ2-7	many
CASSYWPAGGPHTQYF	TRBD2	TRBV6-5	TRBJ2-3	.
CASSLKVAGGNEQFF	TRBD2	TRBV27	TRBJ2-1	.
CATSDLDIQYF	.	TRBV24-1	TRBJ2-4	few
CASRRGGRMNTEAFF	.	TRBV12-3/TRBV12-4	TRBJ1-1	few
CAISGQASNQPQHF	.	TRBV10-3	TRBJ1-5	.
CASSYSVGYIQNEQFF	.	TRBV6-5	TRBJ2-1	.
CASSSTGTRGAQYF	TRBD2	TRBV12-3/TRBV12-4	TRBJ2-5	few
CASSFSPRGRDIQYF	.	TRBV12-3/TRBV12-4	TRBJ2-4	many
CASRTSLGTDTQYF	.	TRBV5-1	TRBJ2-3	few
CASSFLRELFF	.	TRBV12-3/TRBV12-4	TRBJ2-2	many
CASSRREFTDTQYF	TRBD2	TRBV7-6	TRBJ2-3	many
CSARDRSGAYYEQYF	TRBD2	TRBV20-1	TRBJ2-7	.
CASKTGGLFAGQPQHF	TRBD1	TRBV5-1	TRBJ1-5	.
CATSDPGIREQFF	.	TRBV24-1	TRBJ2-1	.
CSVVGGNEQFF	.	TRBV29-1	TRBJ2-1	medium-sized
CASSVTGLTGANVLTF	TRBD1	TRBV9	TRBJ2-6	.
CSVEGSARVGSYEQYF	.	TRBV29-1	TRBJ2-7	few
CSVVGGRIETQYF	TRBD2	TRBV29-1	TRBJ2-5	.
CASSHGGITDTGELFF	.	TRBV4-2	TRBJ2-2	.
CASSYGPGGGYEQYF	.	TRBV7-8	TRBJ2-7	few
CSAREDRDKHSYEQYF	.	TRBV20-1	TRBJ2-7	few
CSVEVRDRETRSTDTQYF	TRBD1	TRBV29-1	TRBJ2-3	.
CSASGGYGYTF	.	TRBV20-1	TRBJ1-2	.
CAWSVQWSGGTYNEQFF	TRBD2	TRBV30	TRBJ2-1	few
CSARDEIAGSHEQYF	TRBD2	TRBV20-1	TRBJ2-7	few
CASSPGEARNEQYF	.	TRBV5-1	TRBJ2-7	.
CSARSGPDHGYTF	.	TRBV20-1	TRBJ1-2	.
CASSPDRFHEQYF	TRBD1	TRBV7-8	TRBJ2-7	.
CATSYLTGTSDHKRIQETQYF	.	TRBV24-1	TRBJ2-5	.
CASSRRTDSNYGYTF	.	TRBV9	TRBJ1-2	.
CASSFEQSSYNEQFF	.	TRBV11-2	TRBJ2-1	many
CASRLSVPPGELFF	.	TRBV28	TRBJ2-2	many
CASSTRSGAQETQYF	.	TRBV9	TRBJ2-5	.
CASSPGVEVTQYF	.	TRBV7-3	TRBJ2-5	few
CASSKTLAGVVENEQFF	TRBD2	TRBV9	TRBJ2-1	.
CASSGGTNTGELFF	.	TRBV4-3	TRBJ2-2	.